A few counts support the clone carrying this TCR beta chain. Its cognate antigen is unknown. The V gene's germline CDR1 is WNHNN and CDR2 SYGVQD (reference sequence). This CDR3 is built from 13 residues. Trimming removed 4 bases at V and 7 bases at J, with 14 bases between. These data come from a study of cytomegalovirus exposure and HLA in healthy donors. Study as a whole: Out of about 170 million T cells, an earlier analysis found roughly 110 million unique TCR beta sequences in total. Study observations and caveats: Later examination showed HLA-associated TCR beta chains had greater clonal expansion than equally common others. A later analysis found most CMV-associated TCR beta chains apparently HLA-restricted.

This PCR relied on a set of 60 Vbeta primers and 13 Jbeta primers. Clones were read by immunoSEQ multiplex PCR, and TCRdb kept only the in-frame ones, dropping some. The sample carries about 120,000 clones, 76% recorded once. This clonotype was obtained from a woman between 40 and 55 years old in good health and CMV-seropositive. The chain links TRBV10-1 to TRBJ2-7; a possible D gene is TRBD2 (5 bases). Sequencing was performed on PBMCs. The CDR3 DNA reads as TGCGCCAGCAGTGGATCGACAAGCGGAGAGCAGTACTTC. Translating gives CASSGSTSGEQYF.